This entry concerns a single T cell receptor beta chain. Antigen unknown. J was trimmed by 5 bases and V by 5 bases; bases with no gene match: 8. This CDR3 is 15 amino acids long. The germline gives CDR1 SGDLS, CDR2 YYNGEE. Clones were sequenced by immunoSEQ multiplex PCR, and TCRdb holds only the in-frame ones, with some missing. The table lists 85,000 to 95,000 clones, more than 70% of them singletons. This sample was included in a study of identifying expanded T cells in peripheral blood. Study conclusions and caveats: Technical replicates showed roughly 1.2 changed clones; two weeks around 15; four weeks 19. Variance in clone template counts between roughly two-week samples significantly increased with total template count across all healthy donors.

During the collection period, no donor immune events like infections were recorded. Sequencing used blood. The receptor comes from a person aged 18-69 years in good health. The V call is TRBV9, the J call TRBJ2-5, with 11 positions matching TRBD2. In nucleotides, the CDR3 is TGTGCCAGCAGGGGGGGACTAGCGGAGAAGGAGACCCAGTACTTC. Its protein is CASRGGLAEKETQYF.